The clone carrying this T cell receptor (beta chain) was observed many times. Primers targeting TRAV and TRBV primed first-strand cDNA, covering alpha and beta chains. Amplification, which lasted 20 to 25 PCR cycles, used a constant-region primer and V-primer adapter to amplify TCRs. In vitro transcription amplified the mRNA that had been isolated. From the reads, TCRdb called clonotypes with MiXCR, one entry per CDR3 protein. The top ten clones hold 6.7% of a sample with under 75,000 distinct CDR3 sequences, about 23% of them seen once. The data are from a study of low-dose radiotherapy and immunotherapy resistance in tumors. Study in general: Daily intake of oral aspirin 300 mg by patients lasted four cycles and began on cycle 1 day 1.

Germline lookup yields CDR1 SNHLY and CDR2 FYNNEI. The CDR3 totals 12 residues. V lost 5 bases and J lost 4, with 8 bases in between. Documented time point: after trial treatment. Regarding treatment: LDRT plus nivolumab, ipilimumab, low-dose cyclophosphamide and aspirin (RACIN trial). Nivolumab, ipilimumab, aspirin, low-dose cyclophosphamide and low-dose radiotherapy were all administered to the donors. Eligible patients had advanced solid tumors lacking tumor-infiltrating lymphocytes. The chain couples TRBV2 to TRBJ1-2; the D is unclear. This TCR derives from a male donor with prostate cancer. Material: PBMCs, obtained after low-dose radiotherapy plus immunotherapy. The CDR3 sequence: CASSPTRYGYTF. The CDR3, as DNA: TGTGCCAGCAGTCCCACCCGCTATGGCTACACCTTC.